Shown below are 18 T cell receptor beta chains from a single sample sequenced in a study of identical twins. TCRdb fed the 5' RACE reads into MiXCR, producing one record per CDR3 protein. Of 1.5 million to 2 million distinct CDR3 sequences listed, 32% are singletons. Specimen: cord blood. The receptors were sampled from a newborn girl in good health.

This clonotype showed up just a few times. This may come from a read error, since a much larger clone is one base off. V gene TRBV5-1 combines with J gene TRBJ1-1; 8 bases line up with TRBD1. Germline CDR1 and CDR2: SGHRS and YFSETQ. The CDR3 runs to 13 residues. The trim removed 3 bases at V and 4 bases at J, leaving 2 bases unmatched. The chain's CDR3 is CASSWGTGTEAFF. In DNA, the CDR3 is TGCGCCAGCAGCTGGGGGACAGGCACTGAAGCTTTCTTT. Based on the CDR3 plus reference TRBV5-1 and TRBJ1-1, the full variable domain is KAGVTQTPRYLIKTRGQQVTLSCSPISGHRSVSWYQQTPGQGLQFLFEYFSETQRNKGNFPGRFSGRQFSNSRSEMNVSTLELGDSALYLCASSWGTGTEAFFGQGTRLTVV.

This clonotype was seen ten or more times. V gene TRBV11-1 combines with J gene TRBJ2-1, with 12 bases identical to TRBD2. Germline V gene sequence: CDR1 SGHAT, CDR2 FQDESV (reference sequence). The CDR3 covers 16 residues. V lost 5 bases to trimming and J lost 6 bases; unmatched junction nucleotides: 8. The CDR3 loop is CASSPETSGSFNEQFF. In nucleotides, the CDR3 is TGTGCCAGCAGCCCAGAGACTAGCGGGAGTTTCAATGAGCAGTTCTTC.

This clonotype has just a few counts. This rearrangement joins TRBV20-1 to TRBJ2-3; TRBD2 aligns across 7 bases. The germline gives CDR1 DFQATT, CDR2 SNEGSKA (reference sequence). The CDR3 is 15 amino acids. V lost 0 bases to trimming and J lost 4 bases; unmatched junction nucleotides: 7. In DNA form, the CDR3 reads TGCAGTGCTAGAGATTTAACGGGGAGGGCAGATACGCAGTATTTT. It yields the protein CSARDLTGRADTQYF.

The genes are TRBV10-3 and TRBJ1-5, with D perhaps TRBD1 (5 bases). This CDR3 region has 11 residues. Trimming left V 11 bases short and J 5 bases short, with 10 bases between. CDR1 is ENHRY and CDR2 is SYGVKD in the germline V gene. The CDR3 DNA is TGTGCCGCTCGGGGGGATCAGCCCCAGCATTTT. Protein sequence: CAARGDQPQHF.

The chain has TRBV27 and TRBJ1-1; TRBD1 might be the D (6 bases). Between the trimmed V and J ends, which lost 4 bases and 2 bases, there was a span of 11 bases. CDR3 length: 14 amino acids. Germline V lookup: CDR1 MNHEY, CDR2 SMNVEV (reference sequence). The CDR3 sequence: CASSSTGPNTEAFF. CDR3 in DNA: TGTGCCAGCAGTTCAACAGGGCCCAACACTGAAGCTTTCTTT.

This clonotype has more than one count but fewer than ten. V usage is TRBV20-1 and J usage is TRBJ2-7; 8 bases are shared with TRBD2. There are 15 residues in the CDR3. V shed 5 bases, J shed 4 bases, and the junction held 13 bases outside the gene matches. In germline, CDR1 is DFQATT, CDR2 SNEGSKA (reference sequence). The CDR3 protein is CSAWVAGRPFYEQYF. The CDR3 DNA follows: TGCAGTGCTTGGGTAGCGGGGCGTCCCTTTTACGAGCAGTACTTC.

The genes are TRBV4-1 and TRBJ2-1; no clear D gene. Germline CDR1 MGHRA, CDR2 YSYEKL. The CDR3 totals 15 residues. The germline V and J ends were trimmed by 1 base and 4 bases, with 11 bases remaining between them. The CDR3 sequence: CASSQGSVGYNEQFF. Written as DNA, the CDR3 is TGCGCCAGCAGCCAAGGGTCAGTGGGATACAATGAGCAGTTCTTC.

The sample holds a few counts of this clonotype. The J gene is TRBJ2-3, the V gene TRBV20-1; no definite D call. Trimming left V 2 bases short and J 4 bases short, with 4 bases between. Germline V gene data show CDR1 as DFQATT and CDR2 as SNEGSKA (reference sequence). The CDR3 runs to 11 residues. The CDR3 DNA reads TGCAGTGCTAGATTCGCAGATACGCAGTATTTT. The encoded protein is CSARFADTQYF.

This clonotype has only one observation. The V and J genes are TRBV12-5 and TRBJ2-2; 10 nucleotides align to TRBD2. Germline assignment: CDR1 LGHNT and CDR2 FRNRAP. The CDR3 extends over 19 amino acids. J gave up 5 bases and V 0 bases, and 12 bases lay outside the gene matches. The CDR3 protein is CASGLVTQDLAGETGELFF. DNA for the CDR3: TGTGCTAGTGGTTTGGTTACTCAAGATCTAGCGGGAGAAACCGGGGAGCTGTTTTTT. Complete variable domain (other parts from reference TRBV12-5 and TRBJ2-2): DARVTQTPRHKVTEMGQEVTMRCQPILGHNTVFWYRQTMMQGLELLAYFRNRAPLDDSGMPKDRFSAEMPDATLATLKIQPSEPRDSAVYFCASGLVTQDLAGETGELFFGEGSRLTVL.

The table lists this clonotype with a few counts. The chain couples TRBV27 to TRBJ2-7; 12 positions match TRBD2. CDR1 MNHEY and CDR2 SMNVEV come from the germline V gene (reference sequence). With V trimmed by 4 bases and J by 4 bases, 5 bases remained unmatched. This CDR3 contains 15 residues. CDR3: CASSSRLAGVYEQYF. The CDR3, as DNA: TGTGCCAGCAGTTCGCGACTAGCGGGAGTTTACGAGCAGTACTTC.

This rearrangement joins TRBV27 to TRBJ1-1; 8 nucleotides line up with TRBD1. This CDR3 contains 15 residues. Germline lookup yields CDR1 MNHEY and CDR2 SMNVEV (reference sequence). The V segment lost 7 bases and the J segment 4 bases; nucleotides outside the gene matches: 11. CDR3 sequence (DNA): TGTGCCAGCAAGGTAACCAGGGGGCGTGGCACTGAAGCTTTCTTT. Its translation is CASKVTRGRGTEAFF.

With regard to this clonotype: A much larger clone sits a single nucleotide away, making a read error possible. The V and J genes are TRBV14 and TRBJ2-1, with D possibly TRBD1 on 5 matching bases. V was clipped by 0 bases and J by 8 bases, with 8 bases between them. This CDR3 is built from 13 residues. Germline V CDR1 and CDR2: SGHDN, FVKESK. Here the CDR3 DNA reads TGTGCCAGCAGCCAAGAGTCAGGGCATGAGCAGTTCTTC. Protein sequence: CASSQESGHEQFF.

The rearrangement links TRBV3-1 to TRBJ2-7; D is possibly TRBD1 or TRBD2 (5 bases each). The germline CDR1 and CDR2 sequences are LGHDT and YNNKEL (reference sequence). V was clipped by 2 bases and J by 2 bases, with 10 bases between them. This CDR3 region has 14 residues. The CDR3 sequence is CASSQRGVTYEQYF. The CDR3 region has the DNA TGTGCCAGCAGCCAAAGAGGGGTCACCTACGAGCAGTACTTC.

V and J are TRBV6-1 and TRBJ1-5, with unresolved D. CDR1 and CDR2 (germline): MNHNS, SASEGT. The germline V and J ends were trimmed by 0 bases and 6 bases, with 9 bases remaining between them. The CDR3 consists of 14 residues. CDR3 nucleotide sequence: TGTGCCAGCAGTGAAGCGCTGGGTGCTCAGCCCCAGCATTTT. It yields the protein CASSEALGAQPQHF.

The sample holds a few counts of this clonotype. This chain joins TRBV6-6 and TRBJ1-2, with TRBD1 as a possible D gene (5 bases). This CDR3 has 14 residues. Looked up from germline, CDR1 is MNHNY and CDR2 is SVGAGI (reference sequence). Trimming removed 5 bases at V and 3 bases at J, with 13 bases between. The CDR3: CASSGQGKDYGYTF. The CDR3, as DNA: TGTGCCAGCAGTGGGCAGGGAAAAGACTATGGCTACACCTTC.

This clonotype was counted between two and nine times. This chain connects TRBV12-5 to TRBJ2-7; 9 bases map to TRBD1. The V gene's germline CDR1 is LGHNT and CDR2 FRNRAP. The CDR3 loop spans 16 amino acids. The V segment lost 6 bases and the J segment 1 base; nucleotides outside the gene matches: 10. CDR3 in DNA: TGTGCTAGTGGCCAGCACAGGGGGCGCGGGTCCTACGAGCAGTACTTC. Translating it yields CASGQHRGRGSYEQYF.

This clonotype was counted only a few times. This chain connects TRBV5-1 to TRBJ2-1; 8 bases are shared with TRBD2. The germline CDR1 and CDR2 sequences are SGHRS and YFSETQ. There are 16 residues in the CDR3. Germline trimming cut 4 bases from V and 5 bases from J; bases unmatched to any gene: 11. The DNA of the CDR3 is TGCGCCAGCAGCCCTGGGACTAGGATCCCCCACAATGAGCAGTTCTTC. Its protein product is CASSPGTRIPHNEQFF.

CDR3 region: CRGLNEKLFF. CDR3 nucleotide sequence: TGCCGGGGACTTAATGAAAAACTGTTTTTT. V usage is TRBV20-1 and J usage is TRBJ1-4; weak D call: TRBD1 (5 bases). The CDR3 has 10 residues. Per the germline V gene, CDR1 is DFQATT and CDR2 is SNEGSKA (reference sequence).